Listed below are T cell receptor beta chains from one sample, sequenced in a study of T cell clusters in autoimmune cytopenias. TCRdb reprocessed the multiplex PCR reads; each CDR3 protein has one entry and no DNA is given. Recorded for this sample: fewer than 3,500 distinct CDR3 sequences. The sequencing sample was made of peripheral blood. Every receptor here comes from a human donor with an autoimmune cytopenia, with autoimmune hepatitis or in good health (not recorded which). Both conserved end residues are part of each CDR3. Clone size is given for some rows only: seen once, a few or many times, or a class if the clone is expanded.

cdr3_length j_call clone_size v_call cdr3_aa
11 TRBJ2-1 large TRBV27 CASSFGGEQFF
14 TRBJ1-2 medium-sized TRBV20-1 CSARDSRTFYGYTF
14 TRBJ1-2 . TRBV11-2 CASSPVGNNYGYTF
14 TRBJ1-1 . TRBV7-2 CASTPWLTNTEAFF
15 TRBJ2-7 medium-sized TRBV6-5 CASRTTGSRSYEQYF
15 TRBJ1-5 . TRBV10-2 CASSRGQDRNQPQHF
16 TRBJ2-7 medium-sized TRBV6-5 CASSSPQQGAGYEQYF
16 TRBJ2-5 medium-sized TRBV6-5 CARITSGSGVVVTQYF
15 TRBJ2-7 medium-sized TRBV5-4 CASSFPGTGILEQYF
16 TRBJ2-1 . TRBV20-1 CSASGGRPARYNEQFF
19 TRBJ1-6 medium-sized TRBV6-5 CASSYSIAQGSSYNSPLHF
15 TRBJ2-4 medium-sized TRBV6-2/TRBV6-3 CASSYEGIAKNIQYF
15 TRBJ2-7 . TRBV7-2 CASSVGLGGPYEQYF
14 TRBJ1-2 . TRBV30 CASAQGAANYGYTF
15 TRBJ2-1 . TRBV20-1 CSARLAGRSYNEQFF
15 TRBJ1-1 medium-sized TRBV13 CASSLVGSSYTEAFF
14 TRBJ1-2 medium-sized TRBV27 CASSLSGQNYGYTF
14 TRBJ2-1 . TRBV9 CASSGETVYNEQFF
12 TRBJ1-5 . TRBV20-1 CSASRSNQPQHF
16 TRBJ1-2 . TRBV7-2 CASSLAIGGRDYGYTF
14 TRBJ2-1 medium-sized TRBV19 CASISTILHNEQFF
14 TRBJ2-1 medium-sized TRBV4-3 CASSQSAGGGEQFF
14 TRBJ1-6 medium-sized TRBV27 CASSLLDSNSPLHF
16 TRBJ2-1 medium-sized TRBV18 CASSPRRAGGDNEQFF
13 TRBJ2-7 medium-sized TRBV30 CAWSGGTTGEQYF
13 TRBJ2-7 . TRBV30 CAWTGGTWGEQYF
14 TRBJ2-7 medium-sized TRBV6-5 CASISSRGAYEQYF
16 TRBJ2-1 . TRBV10-2 CASSAGDSSSYNEQFF
15 TRBJ2-1 medium-sized TRBV5-4 CASSLGDRGLDEQFF
16 TRBJ2-1 medium-sized TRBV27 CASRRLAGSSYNEQFF
15 TRBJ2-1 medium-sized TRBV14 CASSQLAGGGNEQFF
15 TRBJ2-1 medium-sized TRBV6-2/TRBV6-3 CASSYLAGGYNEQFF